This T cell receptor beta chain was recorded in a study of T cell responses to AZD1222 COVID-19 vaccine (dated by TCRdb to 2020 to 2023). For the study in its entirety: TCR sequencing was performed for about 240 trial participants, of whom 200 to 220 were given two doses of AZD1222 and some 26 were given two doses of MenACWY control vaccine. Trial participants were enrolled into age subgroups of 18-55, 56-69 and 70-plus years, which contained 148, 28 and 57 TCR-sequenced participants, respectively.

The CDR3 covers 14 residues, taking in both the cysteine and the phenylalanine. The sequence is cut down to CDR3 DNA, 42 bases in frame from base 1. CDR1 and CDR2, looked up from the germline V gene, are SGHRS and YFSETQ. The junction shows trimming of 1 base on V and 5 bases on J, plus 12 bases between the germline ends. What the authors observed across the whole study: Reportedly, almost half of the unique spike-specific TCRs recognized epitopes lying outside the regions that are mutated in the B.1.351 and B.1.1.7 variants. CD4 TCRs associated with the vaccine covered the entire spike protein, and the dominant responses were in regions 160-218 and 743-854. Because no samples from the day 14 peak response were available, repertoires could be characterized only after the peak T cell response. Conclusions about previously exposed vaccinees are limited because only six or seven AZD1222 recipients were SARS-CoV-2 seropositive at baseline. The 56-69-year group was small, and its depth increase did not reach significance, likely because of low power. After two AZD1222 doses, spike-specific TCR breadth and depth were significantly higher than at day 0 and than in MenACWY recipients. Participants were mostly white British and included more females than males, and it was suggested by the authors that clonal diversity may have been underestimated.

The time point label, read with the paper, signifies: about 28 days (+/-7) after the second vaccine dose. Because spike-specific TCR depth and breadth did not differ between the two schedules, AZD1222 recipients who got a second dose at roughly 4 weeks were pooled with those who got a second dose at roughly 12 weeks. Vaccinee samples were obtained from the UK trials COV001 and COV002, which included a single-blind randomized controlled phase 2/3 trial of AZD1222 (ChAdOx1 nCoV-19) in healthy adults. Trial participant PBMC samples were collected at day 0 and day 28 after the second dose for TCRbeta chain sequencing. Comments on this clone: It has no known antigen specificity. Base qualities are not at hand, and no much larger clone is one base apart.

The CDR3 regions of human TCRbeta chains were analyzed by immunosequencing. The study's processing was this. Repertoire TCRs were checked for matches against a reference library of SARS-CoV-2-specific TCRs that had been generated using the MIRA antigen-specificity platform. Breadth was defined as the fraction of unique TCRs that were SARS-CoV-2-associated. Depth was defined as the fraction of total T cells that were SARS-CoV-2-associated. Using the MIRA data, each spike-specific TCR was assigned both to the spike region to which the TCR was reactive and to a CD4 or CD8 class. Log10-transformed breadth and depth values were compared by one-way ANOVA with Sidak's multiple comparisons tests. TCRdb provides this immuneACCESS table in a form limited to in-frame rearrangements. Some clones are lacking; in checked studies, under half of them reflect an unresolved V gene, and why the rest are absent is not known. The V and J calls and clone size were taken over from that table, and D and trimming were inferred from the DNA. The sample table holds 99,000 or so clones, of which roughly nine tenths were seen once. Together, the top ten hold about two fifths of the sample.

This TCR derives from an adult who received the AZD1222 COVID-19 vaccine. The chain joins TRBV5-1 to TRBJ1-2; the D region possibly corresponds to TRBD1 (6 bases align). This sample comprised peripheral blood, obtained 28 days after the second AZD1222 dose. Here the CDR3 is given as CASSLNLGTYGYTF. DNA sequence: TGCGCCAGCAGCTTGAACCTGGGGACATATGGCTACACCTTC.